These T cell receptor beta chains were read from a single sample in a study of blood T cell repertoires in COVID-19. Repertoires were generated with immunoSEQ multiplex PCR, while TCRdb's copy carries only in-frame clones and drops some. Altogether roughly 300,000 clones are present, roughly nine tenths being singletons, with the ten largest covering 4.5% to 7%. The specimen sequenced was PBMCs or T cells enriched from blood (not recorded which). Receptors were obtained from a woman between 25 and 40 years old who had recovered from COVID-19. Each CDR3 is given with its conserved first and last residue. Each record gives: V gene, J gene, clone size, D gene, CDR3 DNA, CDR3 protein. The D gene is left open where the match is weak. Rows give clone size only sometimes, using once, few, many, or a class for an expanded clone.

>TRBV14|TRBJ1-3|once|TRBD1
TGTGCCAGCAGCCCGACACGGACGGGCCAGGGGGGAGACACCATATATTTT
CASSPTRTGQGGDTIYF
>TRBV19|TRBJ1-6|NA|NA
TGTGCCAGTAGTCTCGGACAGAATGAACCCCTCCACTTT
CASSLGQNEPLHF
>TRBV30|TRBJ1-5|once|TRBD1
TGTGCCTGGAGTGGACAGGGCAACCAGCCCCAGCATTTT
CAWSGQGNQPQHF
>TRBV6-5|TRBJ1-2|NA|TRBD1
TGTGCCAGCAGTCCGGACAGGAACTATGGCTACACCTTC
CASSPDRNYGYTF
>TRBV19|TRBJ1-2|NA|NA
TGTGCCAGTAGTCCAGGGATTCCCTATGGCTACACCTTC
CASSPGIPYGYTF
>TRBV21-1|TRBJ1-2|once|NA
TGTGCCAGCAGACAGGGACAGGGGCTATATGGCTACACCTTC
CASRQGQGLYGYTF
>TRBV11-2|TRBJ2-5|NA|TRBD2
TGTGCAGCGGGGCGGCCTCAAGAGACCCAGTACTTC
CAAGRPQETQYF
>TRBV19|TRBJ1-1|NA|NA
TGTGCCAGTAGTGGACAACTGAACACTGAAGCTTTCTTT
CASSGQLNTEAFF
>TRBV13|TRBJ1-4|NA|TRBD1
TGTGCCAGCAGCCGCGGACAGGGGAATGAAAAACTGTTTTTT
CASSRGQGNEKLFF
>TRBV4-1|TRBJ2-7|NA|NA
TGCGCCAGCAGCCAGGAGAGCTCCTACGAGCAGTACTTC
CASSQESSYEQYF
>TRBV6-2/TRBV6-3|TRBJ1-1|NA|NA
TGTGCCAGCAGTTACCTCAGGACAGAAGCTTTCTTT
CASSYLRTEAFF
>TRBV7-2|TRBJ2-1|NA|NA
TGTGCCAGCAGTCTTACCCATTTAGGGGGCTACAATGAGCAGTTCTTC
CASSLTHLGGYNEQFF
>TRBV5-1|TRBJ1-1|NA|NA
TGCGCCAGCAGCTTGGAAGCAGGGATGAACACTGAAGCTTTCTTT
CASSLEAGMNTEAFF
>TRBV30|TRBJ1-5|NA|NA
TGTGCCTGGAGTGTGGGGACAAAAAGCAATCAGCCCCAGCATTTT
CAWSVGTKSNQPQHF
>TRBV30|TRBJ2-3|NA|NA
TGTGCCTGGAGTGTACTAAAAACCGGCACAGATACGCAGTATTTT
CAWSVLKTGTDTQYF
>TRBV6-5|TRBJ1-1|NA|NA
TGTGCCAGCAGTCGCACAGAGAACACTGAAGCTTTCTTT
CASSRTENTEAFF
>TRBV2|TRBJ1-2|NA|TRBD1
TGTGCCAGCAGTCCGGGACAGGGTATCTATGGCTACACCTTC
CASSPGQGIYGYTF
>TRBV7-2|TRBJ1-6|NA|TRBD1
TGTGCCAGCAGCTGGGGGACAGGCTCCTATAATTCACCCCTCCACTTT
CASSWGTGSYNSPLHF
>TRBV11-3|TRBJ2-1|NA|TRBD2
TGTGCCAGCAGCCTTAGCGGGGGGAGCAATGAGCAGTTCTTC
CASSLSGGSNEQFF
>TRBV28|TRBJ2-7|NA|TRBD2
TGTGCCAGCAGTTTACTGCGGGGGGGGTCCTACGAGCAGTACTTC
CASSLLRGGSYEQYF
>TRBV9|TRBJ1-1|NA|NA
TGTGCCAGCAGCGTAGCTCAGGGGCGCACTGAAGCTTTCTTT
CASSVAQGRTEAFF
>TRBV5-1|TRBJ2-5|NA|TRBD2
TGCGCCAGCAGCTCGGCTCGGACTAGCGGGGCCCAAGAGACCCAGTACTTC
CASSSARTSGAQETQYF
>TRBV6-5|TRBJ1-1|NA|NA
TGTGCCAGCAGCGTCGGGACTGGGGGGGCTTTCTTT
CASSVGTGGAFF
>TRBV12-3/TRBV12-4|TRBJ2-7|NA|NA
TGTGCCAGCAGGAAGACAGGATCCTACGAGCAGTACTTC
CASRKTGSYEQYF
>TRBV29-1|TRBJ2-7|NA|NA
TGCAGCGTTGCACAGGGATACGAGCAGTACTTC
CSVAQGYEQYF
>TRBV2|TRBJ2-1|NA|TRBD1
TGTGCCAGCAACCACCCGGACAGGGGATATGAGCAGTTCTTC
CASNHPDRGYEQFF
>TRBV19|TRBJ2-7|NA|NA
TGTGCCAGTAGTGTCGACAGCAACGCCTACGAGCAGTACTTC
CASSVDSNAYEQYF
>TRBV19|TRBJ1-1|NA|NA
TGTGCCAGTAGAAAGGTCGGACACAACACTGAAGCTTTCTTT
CASRKVGHNTEAFF
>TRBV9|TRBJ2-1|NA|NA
TGTGCCAGCAGCCTCCCAGCTAGTGAGCAGTTCTTC
CASSLPASEQFF
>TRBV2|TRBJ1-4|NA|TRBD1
TGTGCCAGCAGCGACAGGGGGGGAGATGAAAAACTGTTTTTT
CASSDRGGDEKLFF
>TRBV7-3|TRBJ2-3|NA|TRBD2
TGTGCCAGCAGCCTCCCGGGACTAGCGGATGCACACGATACGCAGTATTTT
CASSLPGLADAHDTQYF
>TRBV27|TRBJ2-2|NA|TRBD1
TGTGCCCACAGGACAGGGAGGACCGGGGAGCTGTTTTTT
CAHRTGRTGELFF
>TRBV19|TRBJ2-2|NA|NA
TGTGCCAGTGCTGGGGCATCGGGCACCGGGGAGCTGTTTTTT
CASAGASGTGELFF
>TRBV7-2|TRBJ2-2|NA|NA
TGTGCCAGCAGCTTTAAGCCACTGAACACCGGGGAGCTGTTTTTT
CASSFKPLNTGELFF
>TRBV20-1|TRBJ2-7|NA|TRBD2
TGCAGTGCTAGTGAACCTAGCGGGGGCCTCAGCTCCTACGAGCAGTACTTC
CSASEPSGGLSSYEQYF
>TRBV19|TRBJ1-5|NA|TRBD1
TGTGCCAGTAGTATAGATCATGGGGACAGCACCAATAGCAATCAGCCCCAGCATTTT
CASSIDHGDSTNSNQPQHF